The 2 T cell receptor beta chains listed next were all sequenced from one sample in a study of CD8+CD57+ T cells in acquired aplastic anemia (dated by TCRdb to the late 2010s). Sequencing relied on an Illumina HiSeq 2000. Genomic DNA served as template for TCR beta VDJ combination and CDR3 sequence profiling. TCRdb reprocessed the public reads (quality trimming at Q25 with fastp, clone calling with MiXCR) and kept in-frame beta chains. Merged by CDR3 protein, the rows form single entries marked with the most common genes and DNA. The sample yields some 120,000 distinct CDR3 sequences; about 46% were counted once. About 2.3% of the sample goes to the ten largest clones. Sequencing was performed on sorted CD4+, CD8+, or CD8+CD57+ T cells (not recorded which) from PBMCs. These receptors were taken from a human donor in good health, serving as a control.

This clonotype appeared a single time. V and J are TRBV6-1 and TRBJ2-3; possibly TRBD1 for D (5 bases). Trimming stripped 6 bases from V and 2 bases from J, with 18 bases between. Germline V gene lookup returns CDR1 MNHNS and CDR2 SASEGT. The CDR3 is 16 residues long. The CDR3 coding sequence is TGTGCCAGCAGAAAGGGGCCCTATGCCTCCACAGATACGCAGTATTTT. Its protein is CASRKGPYASTDTQYF.

J is TRBJ2-2 and V is TRBV5-4; D remains unclear. Germline-derived CDR1 and CDR2 are SGHNT and YYREEE (reference sequence). The CDR3 extends over 17 amino acids. V was shortened by 2 bases and J by 5 bases, with 19 bases between the two germline ends. CDR3 protein: CASSFNPGARSTGELFF. CDR3 coding DNA: TGTGCCAGCAGCTTTAACCCCGGTGCCAGGAGTACCGGGGAGCTGTTTTTT.